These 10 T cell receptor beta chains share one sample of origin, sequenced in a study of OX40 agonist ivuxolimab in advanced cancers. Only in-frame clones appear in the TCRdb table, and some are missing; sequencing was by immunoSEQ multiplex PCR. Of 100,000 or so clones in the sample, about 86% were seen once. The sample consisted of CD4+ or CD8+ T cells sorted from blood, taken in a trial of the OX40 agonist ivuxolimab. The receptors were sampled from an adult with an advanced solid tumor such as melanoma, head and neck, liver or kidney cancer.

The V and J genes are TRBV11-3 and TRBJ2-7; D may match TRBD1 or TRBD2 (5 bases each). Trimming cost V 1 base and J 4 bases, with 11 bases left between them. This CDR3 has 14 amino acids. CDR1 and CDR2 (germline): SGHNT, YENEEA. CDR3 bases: TGTGCCAGCAGCTTAGCGGGACCTCAGTACGAGCAGTACTTC. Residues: CASSLAGPQYEQYF.

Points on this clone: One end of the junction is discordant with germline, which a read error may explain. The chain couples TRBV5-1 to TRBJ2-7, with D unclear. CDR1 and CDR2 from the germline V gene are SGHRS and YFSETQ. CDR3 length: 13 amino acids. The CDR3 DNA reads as TGCGCCAGCAGTTTGGGCGATCTCTACGAGCAGTACTTC. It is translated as CASSLGDLYEQYF.

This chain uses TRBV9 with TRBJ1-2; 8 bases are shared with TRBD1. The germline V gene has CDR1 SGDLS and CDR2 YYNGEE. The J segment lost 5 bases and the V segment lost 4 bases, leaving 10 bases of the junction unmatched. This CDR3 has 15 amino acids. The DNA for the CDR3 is TGTGCCAGCAGCACCCGACAGGGGAAATTTTATGGCTACACCTTC. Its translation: CASSTRQGKFYGYTF.

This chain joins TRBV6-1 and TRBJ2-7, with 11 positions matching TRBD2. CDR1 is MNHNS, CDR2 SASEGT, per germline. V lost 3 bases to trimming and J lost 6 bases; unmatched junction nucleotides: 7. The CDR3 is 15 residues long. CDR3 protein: CASSDGSGRGPEQYF. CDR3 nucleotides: TGTGCCAGCAGTGATGGTAGCGGGAGGGGACCCGAGCAGTACTTC.

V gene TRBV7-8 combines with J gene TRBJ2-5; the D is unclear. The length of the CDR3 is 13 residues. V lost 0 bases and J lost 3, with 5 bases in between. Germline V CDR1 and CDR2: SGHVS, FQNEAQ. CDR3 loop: CASSLALKETQYF. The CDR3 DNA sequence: TGTGCCAGCAGCTTAGCCTTAAAAGAGACCCAGTACTTC.

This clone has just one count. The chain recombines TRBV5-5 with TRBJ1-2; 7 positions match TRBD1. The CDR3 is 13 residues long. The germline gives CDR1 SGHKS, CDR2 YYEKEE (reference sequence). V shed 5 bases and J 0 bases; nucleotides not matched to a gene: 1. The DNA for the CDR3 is TGTGCCAGCAGGGGACAGCCTAACTATGGCTACACCTTC. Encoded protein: CASRGQPNYGYTF.

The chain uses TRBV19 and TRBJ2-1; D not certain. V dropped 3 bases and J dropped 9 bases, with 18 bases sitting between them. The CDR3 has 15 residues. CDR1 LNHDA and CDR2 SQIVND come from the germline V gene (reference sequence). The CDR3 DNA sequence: TGTGCCAGTAGTATTGGGCTCCTTTGGGGAAGTGAGCAGTTCTTC. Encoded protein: CASSIGLLWGSEQFF.

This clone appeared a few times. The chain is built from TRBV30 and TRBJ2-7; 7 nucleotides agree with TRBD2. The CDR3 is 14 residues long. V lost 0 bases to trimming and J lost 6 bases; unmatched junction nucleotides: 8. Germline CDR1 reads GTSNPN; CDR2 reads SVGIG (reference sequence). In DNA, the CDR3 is TGTGCCTGGAGTGTACTCGGGGGGAGCTCCGAGCAGTACTTC. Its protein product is CAWSVLGGSSEQYF.

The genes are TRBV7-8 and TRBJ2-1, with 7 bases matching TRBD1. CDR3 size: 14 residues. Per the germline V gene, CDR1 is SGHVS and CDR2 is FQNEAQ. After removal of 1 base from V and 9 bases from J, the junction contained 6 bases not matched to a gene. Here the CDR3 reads CASSLEQGFGEQFF. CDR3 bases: TGTGCCAGCAGCTTAGAACAGGGGTTCGGTGAGCAGTTCTTC.

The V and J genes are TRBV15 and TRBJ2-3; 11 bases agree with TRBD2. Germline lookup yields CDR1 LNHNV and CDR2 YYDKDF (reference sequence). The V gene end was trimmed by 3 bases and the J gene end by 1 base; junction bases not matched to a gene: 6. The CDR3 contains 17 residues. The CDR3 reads CATSRSSGGLRTDTQYF. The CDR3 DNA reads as TGTGCCACCAGCAGGTCTAGCGGGGGGCTCCGCACAGATACGCAGTATTTT.